The next 10 T cell receptor beta chains were all read from a single sample in a study of glioma-infiltrating T cells. Amplification of TCR alpha and beta CDR3 regions from RNA used iRepertoire nested multiplex PCR. Each CDR3 protein gets one entry after TCRdb re-called the multiplex PCR reads with MiXCR. In the table there are under 20,000 distinct CDR3 sequences, about 62% of which are singletons. The sequenced material came from glioma tissue, nonneoplastic brain tissue, or PBMCs (not recorded which). The receptors were sampled from a human donor with low-grade glioma or glioblastoma, undergoing nonglioma brain surgery, or in good health (not recorded which).

The table lists this clonotype with a few counts. This rearrangement joins TRBV27 to TRBJ2-7; 13 nucleotides line up with TRBD2. The CDR3 extends over 14 amino acids. Germline-derived CDR1 and CDR2 are MNHEY and SMNVEV (reference sequence). Losses at the gene ends were 3 bases for V and 6 bases for J; bases not matched to a gene: 2. The CDR3 DNA is TGTGCCAGCAGTTTCAGACTAGCGGGGGGCGAGCAGTACTTC. Amino acids: CASSFRLAGGEQYF.

This clonotype was observed a few times. The V gene is TRBV6-5, the J gene TRBJ2-7; 7 nucleotides align to TRBD1. The CDR3 contains 14 residues. The trim removed 5 bases at V and 3 bases at J, leaving 7 bases unmatched. Germline CDR1 reads MNHEY; CDR2 reads SVGAGI. This CDR3 is CASSIQGSRYEQYF. The CDR3 DNA reads TGTGCCAGCAGTATACAGGGGTCCCGCTACGAGCAGTACTTC.

The chain is built from TRBV6-2 or TRBV6-3 and TRBJ1-1; no definite D call. Trimming left V 0 bases short and J 5 bases short, with 4 bases between. This CDR3 spans 12 amino acids. Looked up from germline, CDR1 is MNHEY and CDR2 is SVGEGT. CDR3: CASSYSETEAFF. In nucleotides, the CDR3 is TGTGCCAGCAGTTACTCGGAGACTGAAGCTTTCTTT.

This clonotype was counted a few times. DNA of the CDR3: TGTGCCAGCAGTTACTCACCTCAGGGAGGGTACGAGCAGTACTTC. Its protein is CASSYSPQGGYEQYF. V and J are TRBV6-5 and TRBJ2-7; TRBD2 aligns across 7 bases. Trimming cost V 0 bases and J 4 bases; bases outside gene matches: 6. The V gene's germline CDR1 is MNHEY and CDR2 SVGAGI. This CDR3 region has 15 residues.

In its sample, this clonotype was seen many times. This chain links TRBV12-3 or TRBV12-4 with TRBJ2-5; 9 bases map to TRBD1. The CDR3 length is 14 residues. The junction had 7 bases not matched to a gene; V was cut back by 6 bases and J by 5 bases. Written as DNA, the CDR3 is TGTGCCAGCAGGAAACAGGGGGCTGAGGAGACCCAGTACTTC. It codes for CASRKQGAEETQYF.

The chain uses TRBV20-1 and TRBJ2-3; unclear D gene. The germline gives CDR1 DFQATT, CDR2 SNEGSKA (reference sequence). V was trimmed by 0 bases and J by 1 base, leaving 14 bases between them. This CDR3 comprises 16 residues. The CDR3 DNA reads TGCAGTGCTAGAGATCGGTTAGGCCCTGGCACAGATACGCAGTATTTT. It yields the protein CSARDRLGPGTDTQYF.

This chain uses TRBV6-2 or TRBV6-3 with TRBJ1-5, with D unclear. The V gene lost 8 bases and the J gene lost 0 bases, with 5 bases spanning the gap. Per germline, CDR1 MNHEY and CDR2 SVGEGT. The CDR3 runs to 12 residues. The CDR3: CASGLSNQPQHF. CDR3 nucleotide sequence: TGTGCCAGCGGTCTTAGCAATCAGCCCCAGCATTTT.

This chain connects TRBV24-1 to TRBJ1-5, with D hard to call. Germline CDR1 is KGHDR and CDR2 is SFDVKD. The V and J ends lost 6 bases and 0 bases respectively, with 11 bases between them. This CDR3 contains 15 residues. The CDR3 DNA sequence: TGTGCCACCAGTCGTTCATGGGGTAGCAATCAGCCCCAGCATTTT. Its translation: CATSRSWGSNQPQHF.

With respect to this clonotype: A much larger clone differs from this one at a single base, so this may be a read error. CDR3 sequence (DNA): TGTGCCAGCAGCTCCCCTTGGCGGGAGTTGGGCTACACCTTC. As protein: CASSSPWRELGYTF. The V call is TRBV7-9, the J call TRBJ1-2; D uncertain. This CDR3 spans 14 amino acids. Germline CDR1 and CDR2: SEHNR and FQNEAQ (reference sequence). V lost 4 bases to trimming and J lost 8 bases, with 17 bases between them.

This clonotype was seen many times. The V and J genes are TRBV20-1 and TRBJ2-7, with TRBD1 identical over 9 bases. The CDR3 length is 14 residues. The germline V gene has CDR1 DFQATT and CDR2 SNEGSKA (reference sequence). Trimming at V came to 4 bases and at J to 1 base, leaving 5 bases not matched to a gene. The CDR3 DNA sequence: TGCAGTGCTACCACCGGGACAGGGTCCTACGAGCAGTACTTC. Its protein is CSATTGTGSYEQYF.